This entry describes one TCR beta chain. The junction shows a germline mismatch at one end, possibly a read error. This record comes from a study of blood T cell repertoires in COVID-19. Study information: Whether acute or convalescent, the COVID-19 samples came from the United States, Italy and Spain.

Participants were aged roughly 18 to 90 years, lived in about 26 US areas, and enrolled virtually. This CDR3 comprises 12 residues. Germline CDR1 and CDR2: SNHLY and FYNNEI. Profiling relied on immunoSEQ multiplex PCR, and the TCRdb table lists in-frame clones only, not all of them. The data hold fewer than 200,000 clones, with roughly 83% observed a single time. The sequenced sample consisted of PBMCs or T cells enriched from blood (not recorded which). The chain recombines TRBV2 with TRBJ2-5, with 9 bases that match TRBD1. The TCR sequence derives from a woman aged 45-65 years who had recovered from COVID-19. In DNA, the CDR3 is TGTGCCAGCAGTTGGGACAGGGAAGGACAAGACTTC. Translation: CASSWDREGQDF. The variable domain in full, completed from reference TRBV2 and TRBJ2-5, reads EPEVTQTPSHQVTQMGQEVILRCVPISNHLYFYWYRQILGQKVEFLVSFYNNEISEKSEIFDDQFSVERPDGSNFTLKIRSTKLEDSAMYFCASSWDREGQDFGPGTRLLVL.